This is a list of T cell receptor beta chains from one sample in a study of T cell clones after liver transplantation. Only in-frame clones appear in the TCRdb table, and some are missing; sequencing was by immunoSEQ multiplex PCR. The sample has some 57,000 clones; more than 70% are singletons. The input for sequencing was CD4+ T cells from blood, taken at the 22-month timepoint. The receptor set was obtained from a human patient who received a liver transplant. A subset of T cells may come from the graft donor. The CDR3 runs from the conserved cysteine through the conserved F or W. A D gene is named only where the DNA matches it firmly. Rows may omit the clone size; those that give it use once, few, many or a size class.

D	size	J	V	DNA	CDR3
-	-	TRBJ2-5	TRBV2	TGTGCCAGCCGTGACCTCGGAGGTAGCGGATTAGAGACCCAGTACTTC	CASRDLGGSGLETQYF
-	-	TRBJ1-3	TRBV7-8	TGTGCCAGCAGCTTAGGGACCGGCTTAGGTGGAAACACCATATATTTT	CASSLGTGLGGNTIYF
TRBD2	-	TRBJ2-1	TRBV11-3	TGTGCCAGCAGCTTATTTAGCGGGACCTACAATGAGCAGTTCTTC	CASSLFSGTYNEQFF
TRBD1	-	TRBJ2-7	TRBV15	TGTGCCACCAGCAGTAAAGACAGGGGGGGCTCCTACGAGCAGTACTTC	CATSSKDRGGSYEQYF
-	few	TRBJ1-4	TRBV27	TGTGCCAGCAGTTTGTCAGGGGCCCTCGGAAAACTGTTTTTT	CASSLSGALGKLFF
TRBD1	-	TRBJ1-6	TRBV14	TGTGCCAGCAGCCGGGGACAGGGAGGGACGCCCCTCCACTTT	CASSRGQGGTPLHF
-	once	TRBJ2-7	TRBV19	TGTGCCAGTAGTATTCAGGTCGGGTCCTACGAGCAGTACTTC	CASSIQVGSYEQYF
-	-	TRBJ2-5	TRBV18	TGTGCCAGCTCACCCGAGGGACACTCAGCTCAAGAGACCCAGTACTTC	CASSPEGHSAQETQYF
TRBD1	many	TRBJ1-2	TRBV9	TGTGCCAGCAGCTCCCGGGACAGGGGGCGAGGCTACACCTTC	CASSSRDRGRGYTF
-	-	TRBJ2-7	TRBV19	TGTGCCAGTAGGTCTCTTTATCCTAACTACGAGCAGTACTTC	CASRSLYPNYEQYF
-	-	TRBJ1-4	TRBV6-6	TGTGCCAGCAGTTACGGTGGATCTAATGAAAAACTGTTTTTT	CASSYGGSNEKLFF
-	-	TRBJ2-5	TRBV2	TGTGCCAGCAGTGAGCCCGGGACCGGGCAAGAGACCCAGTACTTC	CASSEPGTGQETQYF
-	few	TRBJ1-6	TRBV11-2	TGTGCCGTCGGGCAGTCCGTCGATTCACCCCTCCACTTT	CAVGQSVDSPLHF
-	-	TRBJ1-1	TRBV5-1	TGCGCCAGCAGCCCCAGTGTGACAGAGGGCACTGAAGCTTTCTTT	CASSPSVTEGTEAFF
-	-	TRBJ1-2	TRBV7-9	TGTGCCAGCAGCTTAGGGGGGGTTCATGGCTACACCTTC	CASSLGGVHGYTF
TRBD1	-	TRBJ1-3	TRBV18	TGTGCCAGCTCAACTCCGGGACAGGTGACTGGAAACACCATATATTTT	CASSTPGQVTGNTIYF
TRBD1	-	TRBJ1-5	TRBV6-6	TGTGCCAGCAGTATCGACAGGGGTGAGCCCCAGCATTTT	CASSIDRGEPQHF
-	-	TRBJ1-2	TRBV14	TGTGCCAGCAGCCGAAAACGGGAGGGGGTTGGCTACACCTTC	CASSRKREGVGYTF
TRBD2	few	TRBJ2-3	TRBV5-1	TGCGCCAGCAGTCGAGGACTAGCTTTCACAGATACGCAGTATTTT	CASSRGLAFTDTQYF
-	-	TRBJ1-2	TRBV7-4	TGTGCCAGCAGCCTCCCTAACTATGGCTACACCTTC	CASSLPNYGYTF
TRBD1	-	TRBJ1-3	TRBV27	TGTGCCAGAAGGACAGGGCTTAACTCTGGAAACACCATATATTTT	CARRTGLNSGNTIYF
-	-	TRBJ2-3	TRBV25-1	TGTGCCAGCTCGGCGGCCGCCGTTCCAGATACGCAGTATTTT	CASSAAAVPDTQYF
-	-	TRBJ1-2	TRBV5-4	TGTGCCAGCAGCTCTCTGGAGGGCGCGGGCTATGGCTACACCTTC	CASSSLEGAGYGYTF
-	-	TRBJ1-2	TRBV6-5	TGTGCCAGCAGTTACTCGGGGGGGGAAGGGTATGGCTACACCTTC	CASSYSGGEGYGYTF
-	-	TRBJ2-5	TRBV7-9	TGTGCCAGCAGCTTTATCCGGGACACCACATTTGGGACCCAGTACTTC	CASSFIRDTTFGTQYF
TRBD1	-	TRBJ2-1	TRBV5-1	TGCGCCAGCAGCTACGATTCCGGGACAGGGGGGAGTGAGCAGTTCTTC	CASSYDSGTGGSEQFF
-	-	TRBJ2-2	TRBV28	TGTGCCAGCAGTCTAACAGGGACCGAGATCGGCACCGGGGAGCTGTTTTTT	CASSLTGTEIGTGELFF
-	-	TRBJ1-6	TRBV4-1	TGCGCCAGCAGCCAAGAGGAGGGGGGTACAGAACCCCTCCACTTT	CASSQEEGGTEPLHF
-	once	TRBJ1-1	TRBV7-7	TGTGCTAGCAGCCCCAGCCCGAACACTGAAGCTTTCTTT	CASSPSPNTEAFF
-	-	TRBJ2-2	TRBV7-2	TGTGCCAGCAGCTTAGGGCAGGCGACCGGGGAGCTGTTTTTT	CASSLGQATGELFF
-	few	TRBJ2-7	TRBV25-1	TGTGCCAGCAGTGAAGTGCGGCCGCCTACGAGGCAGTACTTC	CASSEVRPPTRQYF
TRBD1	many	TRBJ2-7	TRBV27	TGTGCCAGCAGATGGACCGGGACAGGGGTATCCTACGAGCAGTACTTC	CASRWTGTGVSYEQYF
-	-	TRBJ1-1	TRBV19	TGTGCCAGTAGTTTAACCGGGACACCGGTAGGAGCTTTCTTT	CASSLTGTPVGAFF
-	once	TRBJ1-6	TRBV7-2	TGTGCCAGCATCCTGCCCGGGGTTAATAATTCACCCCTCCACTTT	CASILPGVNNSPLHF
-	-	TRBJ2-3	TRBV11-2	TGTGCCAGCAGCTTAGACAGGGTCGGCACAGATACGCAGTATTTT	CASSLDRVGTDTQYF
-	-	TRBJ1-2	TRBV10-3	TGTGCCATCAGTGAACAGGGATTAGCTAACTATGGCTACACCTTC	CAISEQGLANYGYTF
TRBD1	-	TRBJ1-2	TRBV6-6	TGTGCCAGCAGGGTGGACAGGGACTATGGCTACACCTTC	CASRVDRDYGYTF
-	-	TRBJ2-3	TRBV16	TGTGCCAGCAGCCAATCGTTCTCTGATACGCAGTATTTT	CASSQSFSDTQYF
-	-	TRBJ1-1	TRBV15	TGTGCCACCAGCCAACAGTACACTGAAGCTTTCTTT	CATSQQYTEAFF
TRBD1	-	TRBJ1-6	TRBV28	TGTGCCAGCAGTTTAAGGGGGACAGCGTCCCCCCTCCACTTT	CASSLRGTASPLHF
-	-	TRBJ2-1	TRBV7-9	TGTGCCAGCAGCTTAGAGGCGATTCCTCCCTACAATGAGCAGTTCTTC	CASSLEAIPPYNEQFF
-	-	TRBJ2-2	TRBV5-1	TGCGCCAGCAGCTTGGTTAGGACCGGGGAGCTGTTTTTT	CASSLVRTGELFF
-	-	TRBJ1-3	TRBV27	TGTGCCAGCAGTCCAGGGTTGGGGGGCTCTGGAAACACCATATATTTT	CASSPGLGGSGNTIYF
TRBD2	-	TRBJ2-3	TRBV7-3	TGTGCCAGCAGCTTATTAGGCGGGGGGGCAGATACGCAGTATTTT	CASSLLGGGADTQYF
-	-	TRBJ1-6	TRBV5-1	TGCGCCAGCAGCTTGGTAGGGGGAAATTCACCCCTCCACTTT	CASSLVGGNSPLHF
-	-	TRBJ1-1	TRBV28	TGTGCCAGCAGTTTACGTGCTATAACTGAAGCTTTCTTT	CASSLRAITEAFF
-	-	TRBJ1-1	TRBV25-1	TGTGCCAGCAGTGACCCGGACACTGAAGCTTTCTTT	CASSDPDTEAFF
-	-	TRBJ1-1	TRBV18	TGTGCCAGCTCACCACCGGTTTGGGGAGAAACTGAAGCTTTCTTT	CASSPPVWGETEAFF
-	few	TRBJ1-1	TRBV11-2	TGTGCCAGCAGCTTAGCAGGCCAGGGGCGTGGGGCTTTCTTT	CASSLAGQGRGAFF
-	-	TRBJ2-2	TRBV7-8	TGTGCCAGCAGCCCGCCGGACAGCCCGAACACCGGGGAGCTGTTTTTT	CASSPPDSPNTGELFF
-	few	TRBJ2-2	TRBV19	TGTGCCAGTAGTATAGGTAGCACCGGGGAGCTGTTTTTT	CASSIGSTGELFF
-	-	TRBJ2-3	TRBV6-1	TGTGCCAGCAGTGATACCCCGGCCCCCACAGATACGCAGTATTTT	CASSDTPAPTDTQYF
TRBD2	-	TRBJ2-3	TRBV9	TGTGCCAGCAGCGTAGGAACTAGCGGGGGGTTGGGCCCAGATACGCAGTATTTT	CASSVGTSGGLGPDTQYF
-	once	TRBJ2-5	TRBV7-7	TGTGCTAGCAGCTTAGATCAGGGGGGACTTTTGGACTTC	CASSLDQGGLLDF